This T cell receptor beta chain was recovered during a study of TIL therapy for anti-PD-1-resistant metastatic lung cancer. As for this clone: What it binds is not known.

Time point in this sample: pre-treatment sample, taken before nivolumab and TIL therapy. This was the immunoSEQ v3 assay. Here immunoSEQ multiplex PCR was the method, and the copy in TCRdb shows in-frame clones only, minus some. Of tens of thousands of clones listed, approximately 83% are singletons. General study findings and limits: Treatment-naive, never-smoker and oncogene-addicted patients were overrepresented in this highly selected cohort.

Germline V gene data show CDR1 as MRHNA and CDR2 as SNTAGT. This CDR3 is 15 amino acids long. V was shortened by 0 bases and J by 0 bases, with 7 bases between the two germline ends. The J gene is TRBJ2-3, the V gene TRBV6-4; D ambiguous. This TCR derives from a person between 25 and 80 years old with non-small cell lung cancer. The specimen was blood, collected at baseline. CDR3 amino acids: CASSDSTSSTDTQYF. The CDR3 coding sequence is TGTGCCAGCAGTGACTCGACTTCTAGCACAGATACGCAGTATTTT.